One sample yielded the 9 T cell receptor beta chains listed below, sequenced in a study of blood T cell repertoires in COVID-19. Clones were read by immunoSEQ multiplex PCR, and TCRdb kept only the in-frame ones, dropping some. The profile shows some 190,000 clones, roughly 80% of them singletons. Sequencing input: peripheral blood. Receptor source: a man in his sixties with acute or convalescent COVID-19.

V usage is TRBV5-1 and J usage is TRBJ2-1; TRBD1 aligns across 7 bases. CDR1 is SGHRS, CDR2 YFSETQ, per germline. V lost 3 bases to trimming and J lost 4 bases; unmatched junction nucleotides: 7. CDR3 length equals 15 residues. In nucleotides, the CDR3 is TGCGCCAGCAGCTCATACAGGGGTTCGTACAATGAGCAGTTCTTC. It yields the protein CASSSYRGSYNEQFF.

Here the CDR3 DNA reads TGTGCCAGCTCACCACCGGGAAGGGGAGAGACCCAGTACTTC. Translating gives CASSPPGRGETQYF. This chain connects TRBV18 to TRBJ2-5; a weak D match, TRBD1 (5 bases). Deletions cut 0 bases from V and 4 bases from J, with 9 bases between. CDR1 KGHSH and CDR2 LQKENI come from the germline V gene. This CDR3 has 14 amino acids.

V and J are TRBV4-1 and TRBJ1-2; 9 bases are a match to TRBD1. The length of the CDR3 is 13 residues. The V gene end was trimmed by 2 bases and the J gene end by 8 bases; junction bases not matched to a gene: 3. Germline-derived CDR1 and CDR2 are MGHRA and YSYEKL. CDR3 in DNA: TGCGCCAGCAGCCAAACAGGGGGCCGAGGCTACACCTTC. This sequence encodes CASSQTGGRGYTF.

V gene TRBV3-1 (or the pseudogene TRBV3-2) combines with J gene TRBJ2-1, with D possibly matching TRBD1 (7 bases). The CDR3 contains 14 residues. Germline values: CDR1 LGHDT, CDR2 YNNKEL (reference sequence). V lost 5 bases and J 9 bases, leaving 17 bases between the germline ends. CDR3 coding DNA: TGTGCCAGCAGCTACCAGGGGGACGGGGGTGAGCAGTTCTTC. Its translation: CASSYQGDGGEQFF.

This chain links TRBV18 with TRBJ1-2; no reliable D call. Per the germline V gene, CDR1 is KGHSH and CDR2 is LQKENI. This CDR3 comprises 11 residues. The germline V and J ends were trimmed by 7 bases and 3 bases, with 6 bases remaining between them. DNA for the CDR3: TGTGCCAGCTATTCTGACTATGGCTACACCTTC. This gives the protein CASYSDYGYTF. The full variable domain, completed using reference TRBV18 and TRBJ1-2, is NAGVMQNPRHLVRRRGQEARLRCSPMKGHSHVYWYRQLPEEGLKFMVYLQKENIIDESGMPKERFSAEFPKEGPSILRIQQVVRGDSAAYFCASYSDYGYTFGSGTRLTVV.

The chain combines TRBV3-1 (or the pseudogene TRBV3-2) with TRBJ2-2; TRBD2 agrees at 12 bases. CDR3 length: 17 amino acids. V lost 2 bases to trimming and J lost 2 bases; unmatched junction nucleotides: 3. In germline, CDR1 is LGHDT, CDR2 YNNKEL (reference sequence). The DNA for the CDR3 is TGTGCCAGCAGCCAACAACTAGCGGGGGGCAACACCGGGGAGCTGTTTTTT. Its translation: CASSQQLAGGNTGELFF.

The chain links TRBV5-1 to TRBJ2-1; 10 bases line up with TRBD2. Germline CDR1 SGHRS, CDR2 YFSETQ. Germline trimming cut 0 bases from V and 5 bases from J; bases unmatched to any gene: 2. There are 15 residues in the CDR3. CDR3 loop: CASSLGLAGDNEQFF. CDR3 DNA sequence: TGCGCCAGCAGCTTGGGACTAGCGGGCGACAATGAGCAGTTCTTC.

The chain recombines TRBV6-6 with TRBJ2-1; 13 bases line up with TRBD2. The germline CDR1 and CDR2 sequences are MNHNY and SVGAGI (reference sequence). This CDR3 region has 17 residues. J gave up 8 bases and V 5 bases, and 12 bases lay outside the gene matches. CDR3 amino acids: CASSPSWTSGRGDEQFF. Written as DNA, the CDR3 is TGTGCCAGCAGTCCTTCCTGGACTAGCGGGAGAGGGGATGAGCAGTTCTTC.

This clone has a handful of counts. The chain combines TRBV12-3 or TRBV12-4 with TRBJ1-5, with no clear D. Deletions cut 4 bases from V and 8 bases from J, with 12 bases between. This CDR3 has 13 amino acids. As DNA, the CDR3 is TGTGCCAGCAGTTGGACTGGGTATGAGCCCCAGCATTTT. It translates to CASSWTGYEPQHF.